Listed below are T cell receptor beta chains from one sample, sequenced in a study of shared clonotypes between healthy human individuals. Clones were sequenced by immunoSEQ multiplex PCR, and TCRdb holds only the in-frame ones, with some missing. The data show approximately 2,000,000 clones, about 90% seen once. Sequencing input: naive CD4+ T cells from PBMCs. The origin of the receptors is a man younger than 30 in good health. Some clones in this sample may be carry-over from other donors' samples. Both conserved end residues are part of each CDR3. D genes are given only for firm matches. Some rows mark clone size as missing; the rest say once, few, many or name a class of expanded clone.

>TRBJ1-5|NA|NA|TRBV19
CASSIHVSNQPQHF
TGTGCCAGTAGTATCCACGTTAGCAATCAGCCCCAGCATTTT
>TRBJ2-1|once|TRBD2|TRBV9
CASSVGSVAGGGEQFF
TGTGCCAGCAGCGTAGGATCGGTAGCGGGAGGCGGTGAGCAGTTCTTC
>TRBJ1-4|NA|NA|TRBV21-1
CASIRRVFNEKLFF
TGTGCCAGCATCCGCAGGGTATTTAATGAAAAACTGTTTTTT
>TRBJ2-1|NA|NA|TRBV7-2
CASSFFNNEQFF
TGTGCCAGCAGCTTTTTCAACAATGAGCAGTTCTTC
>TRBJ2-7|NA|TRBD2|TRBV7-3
CASSPTYSGSLYEQYF
TGTGCCAGCAGCCCGACGTATAGCGGGAGTCTCTACGAGCAGTACTTC
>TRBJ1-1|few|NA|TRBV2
CASSEESGGLEAFF
TGTGCCAGCAGTGAAGAATCTGGGGGGCTAGAAGCTTTCTTT
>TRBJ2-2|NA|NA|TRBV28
CASRSGQSTGELFF
TGTGCCAGCAGGTCTGGACAGAGCACCGGGGAGCTGTTTTTT
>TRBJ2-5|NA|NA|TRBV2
CASSGRFQETQYF
TGTGCCAGCAGTGGTAGGTTTCAAGAGACCCAGTACTTC
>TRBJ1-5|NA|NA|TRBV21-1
CASSKIPGQVRNQPQHF
TGTGCCAGCAGCAAAATCCCGGGACAGGTTCGCAATCAGCCCCAGCATTTT
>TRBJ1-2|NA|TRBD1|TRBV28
CASSLYLGGANYGYTF
TGTGCCAGCAGTTTGTACTTAGGGGGCGCTAACTATGGCTACACCTTC
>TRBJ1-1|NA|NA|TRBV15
CATSRDMRLKNTEAFF
TGTGCCACCAGCAGAGATATGAGACTAAAGAACACTGAAGCTTTCTTT
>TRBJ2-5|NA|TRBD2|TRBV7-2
CASSLAGREQETQYF
TGTGCCAGCAGCTTAGCGGGGAGGGAACAAGAGACCCAGTACTTC
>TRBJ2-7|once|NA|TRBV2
CASSPTTYEQYF
TGTGCCAGCAGCCCCACAACCTACGAGCAGTACTTC
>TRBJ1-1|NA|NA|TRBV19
CASTPVGPRWTEAFF
TGTGCCAGTACCCCGGTGGGCCCACGTTGGACTGAAGCTTTCTTT
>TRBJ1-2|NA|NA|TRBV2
CASSVGAPGGYTF
TGTGCCAGCAGTGTGGGGGCCCCGGGCGGCTACACCTTC
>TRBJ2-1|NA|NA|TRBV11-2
CASSFGGIYNEQFF
TGTGCCAGCAGCTTCGGCGGGATTTACAATGAGCAGTTCTTC
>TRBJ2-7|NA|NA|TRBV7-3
CASSLIPGAVPYEQYF
TGTGCCAGCAGCTTAATTCCAGGGGCCGTTCCCTACGAGCAGTACTTC
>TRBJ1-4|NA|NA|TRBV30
CAWSDGAGNEKLFF
TGTGCCTGGAGTGACGGGGCCGGGAATGAAAAACTGTTTTTT
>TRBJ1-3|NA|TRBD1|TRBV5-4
CASSSDRGETIYF
TGTGCCAGCAGCTCGGACAGGGGCGAAACCATATATTTT
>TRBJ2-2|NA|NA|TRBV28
CASSATRMGTGELFF
TGTGCCAGCAGTGCGACAAGGATGGGGACCGGGGAGCTGTTTTTT
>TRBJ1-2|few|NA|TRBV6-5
CASSYRRQDYGYTF
TGTGCCAGCAGTTACCGCCGACAGGACTATGGCTACACCTTC
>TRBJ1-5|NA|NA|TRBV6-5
CASSYSTRGGNQPQHF
TGTGCCAGCAGTTACTCGACACGGGGCGGGAATCAGCCCCAGCATTTT
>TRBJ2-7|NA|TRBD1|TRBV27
CASSRQGEYEQYF
TGTGCCAGCAGCCGACAGGGGGAATACGAGCAGTACTTC
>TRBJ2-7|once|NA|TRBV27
CASSPSAAYEQYF
TGTGCCAGCAGTCCTTCAGCGGCCTACGAGCAGTACTTC
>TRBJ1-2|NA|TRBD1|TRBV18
CASSPSSRTGVYGYTF
TGTGCCAGCTCACCGAGTAGTAGGACAGGGGTTTATGGCTACACCTTC
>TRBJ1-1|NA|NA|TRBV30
CAWSGRGGGAFF
TGTGCCTGGAGTGGCCGTGGGGGGGGAGCTTTCTTT
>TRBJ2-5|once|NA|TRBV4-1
CASSQGPIQETQYF
TGCGCCAGCAGCCAGGGACCGATCCAAGAGACCCAGTACTTC
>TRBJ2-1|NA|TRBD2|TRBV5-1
CASNSVSSGSFSYNEQFF
TGCGCCAGCAACTCGGTCTCGAGCGGGAGTTTCTCCTACAATGAGCAGTTCTTC
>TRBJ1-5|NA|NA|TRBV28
CASTLRGWNQPQHF
TGTGCCAGCACCCTACGAGGGTGGAATCAGCCCCAGCATTTT
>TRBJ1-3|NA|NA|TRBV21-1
CASSKRGGSGNTIYF
TGTGCCAGCAGCAAAAGGGGCGGCTCTGGAAACACCATATATTTT
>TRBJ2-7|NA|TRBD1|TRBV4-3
CASSQEGQGASEQYF
TGCGCCAGCAGCCAAGAGGGGCAGGGGGCATCCGAGCAGTACTTC
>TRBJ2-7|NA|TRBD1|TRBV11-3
CASSPGQGSYEQYF
TGTGCCAGCAGCCCGGGACAGGGATCCTACGAGCAGTACTTC
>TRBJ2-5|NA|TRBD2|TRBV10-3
CAIRPGTSGRGVQETQYF
TGTGCCATCAGGCCCGGGACTAGCGGGAGGGGGGTTCAAGAGACCCAGTACTTC
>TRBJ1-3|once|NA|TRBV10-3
CAIAKGSGNTIYF
TGTGCCATCGCAAAGGGGTCTGGAAACACCATATATTTT
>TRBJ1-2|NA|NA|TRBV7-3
CASSADSTGGYTF
TGTGCCAGCAGCGCAGACTCTACTGGGGGCTACACCTTC
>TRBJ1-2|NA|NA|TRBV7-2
CASSLSRGQNYGYTF
TGTGCCAGCAGCTTAAGTCGCGGCCAAAACTATGGCTACACCTTC
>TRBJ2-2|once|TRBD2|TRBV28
CASSIPRYGTSGRGNTGELFF
TGTGCCAGCAGCATACCAAGATACGGGACTAGCGGGAGGGGAAACACCGGGGAGCTGTTTTTT
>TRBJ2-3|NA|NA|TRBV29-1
CSVAAGPPTDTQYF
TGCAGCGTAGCCGCGGGACCACCCACAGATACGCAGTATTTT
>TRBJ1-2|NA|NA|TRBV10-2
CASRELRESNYGYTF
TGCGCCAGCAGAGAGCTAAGGGAATCTAACTATGGCTACACCTTC
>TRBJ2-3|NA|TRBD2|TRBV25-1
CASSAVAGGGDTQYF
TGTGCCAGCAGTGCGGTAGCGGGAGGTGGAGATACGCAGTATTTT
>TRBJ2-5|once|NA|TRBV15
CATSILRQETQYF
TGTGCCACCAGCATCTTACGACAAGAGACCCAGTACTTC
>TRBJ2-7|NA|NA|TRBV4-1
CASSQALWRSYEQYF
TGCGCCAGCAGCCAAGCACTCTGGCGCTCCTACGAGCAGTACTTC
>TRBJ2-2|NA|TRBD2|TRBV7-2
CASSPQAGSPGELFF
TGTGCCAGCAGCCCCCAAGCGGGATCCCCCGGGGAGCTGTTTTTT
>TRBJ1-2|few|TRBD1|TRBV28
CASRLPQGAANYGYTF
TGTGCCAGCAGGCTGCCCCAGGGGGCGGCTAACTATGGCTACACCTTC
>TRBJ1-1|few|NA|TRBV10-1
CASSEFGGEAFF
TGCGCCAGCAGTGAGTTTGGGGGTGAAGCTTTCTTT
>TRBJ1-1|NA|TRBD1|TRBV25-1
CASTWDRAGGGSEAFF
TGTGCCAGCACGTGGGACAGGGCGGGTGGAGGTTCTGAAGCTTTCTTT
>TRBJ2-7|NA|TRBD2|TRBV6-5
CASRDTSGEQYF
TGTGCCAGCAGGGACACTAGCGGCGAGCAGTACTTC
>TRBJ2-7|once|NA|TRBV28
CASSSGMSYEQYF
TGTGCCAGCAGTTCGGGGATGAGCTACGAGCAGTACTTC
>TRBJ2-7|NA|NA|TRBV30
CAWNTGTYEQYF
TGTGCCTGGAACACAGGCACCTACGAGCAGTACTTC
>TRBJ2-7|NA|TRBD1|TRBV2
CASRRGTAAYEQYF
TGTGCCAGCAGGAGGGGGACAGCAGCCTACGAGCAGTACTTC
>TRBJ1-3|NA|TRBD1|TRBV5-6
CASSGQTGLEGNTIYF
TGTGCCAGCAGCGGCCAGACAGGGTTGGAAGGAAACACCATATATTTT
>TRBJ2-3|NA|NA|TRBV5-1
CASSLANVRPNTDTQYF
TGCGCCAGCAGCTTGGCAAACGTCAGGCCGAACACAGATACGCAGTATTTT
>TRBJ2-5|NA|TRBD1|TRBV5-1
CASSSGTGGLSVYF
TGCGCCAGCAGCTCCGGGACAGGGGGCCTATCTGTGTACTTC
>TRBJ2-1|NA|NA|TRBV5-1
CASSSTAILNEQFF
TGCGCCAGCAGCTCGACGGCTATCCTCAATGAGCAGTTCTTC